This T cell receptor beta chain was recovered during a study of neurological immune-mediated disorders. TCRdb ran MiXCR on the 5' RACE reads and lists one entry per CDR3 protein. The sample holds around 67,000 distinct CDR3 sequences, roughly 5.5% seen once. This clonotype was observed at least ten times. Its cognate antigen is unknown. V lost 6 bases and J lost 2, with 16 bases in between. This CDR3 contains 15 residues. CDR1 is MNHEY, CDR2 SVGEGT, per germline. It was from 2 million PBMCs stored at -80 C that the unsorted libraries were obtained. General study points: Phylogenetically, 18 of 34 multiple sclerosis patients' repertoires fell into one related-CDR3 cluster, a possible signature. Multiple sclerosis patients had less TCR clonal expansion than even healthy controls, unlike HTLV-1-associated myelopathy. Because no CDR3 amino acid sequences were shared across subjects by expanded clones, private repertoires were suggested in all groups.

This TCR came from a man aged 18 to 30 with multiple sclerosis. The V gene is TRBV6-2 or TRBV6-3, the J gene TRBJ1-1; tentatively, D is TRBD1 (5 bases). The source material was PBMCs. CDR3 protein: CASRILPGDNTEAFF. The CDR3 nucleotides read TGTGCCAGCAGAATACTACCCGGGGACAACACTGAAGCTTTCTTT.